This T cell receptor beta chain was recorded in a study of neurological immune-mediated disorders. Trimming at V came to 3 bases and at J to 7 bases, leaving 3 bases not matched to a gene. Germline V CDR1 and CDR2: SEHNR, FQNEAQ (reference sequence). This CDR3 comprises 13 residues. Study findings and constraints: The greatest degree of TCR clonal expansion was observed in HTLV-1-associated myelopathy, with the lowest in multiple sclerosis, below that of healthy controls. Private repertoires in all groups were suggested, as expanded clones shared no CDR3 amino acid sequences across subjects.

Time point given: longitudinal time-point 3. PBMCs stored at -80 C, 2 million in total, were the source of the unsorted libraries. The cDNA was synthesized by means of template-switch 5'RACE, which was carried out with 10-nucleotide random UMIs. MiXCR was run by TCRdb on the 5' RACE reads, yielding one entry per CDR3 protein. The sample includes roughly 100,000 distinct CDR3 sequences, roughly 10% of them seen just once. At least ten counts were recorded for this clonotype. The antigen is undetermined. Input material: PBMCs. The TCR was taken from a female donor with HTLV-1-associated myelopathy (HAM/TSP). V gene TRBV7-9 combines with J gene TRBJ2-1; TRBD1 matches 7 bases. The CDR3 region is CASSFYRGNEQFF. CDR3 DNA: TGTGCCAGCAGCTTTTACAGGGGAAATGAGCAGTTCTTC.